This passage covers 8 T cell receptor beta chains from one sample sequenced in a study of shared clonotypes between healthy human individuals. TCRdb's copy holds only in-frame clones and misses some; the assay was immunoSEQ multiplex PCR. The sample contains approximately 620,000 clones, 95% to 98% of which appear only once. Sequenced input: naive CD4+ T cells sorted from blood. Subset given: CD45RA+ positively selected. These receptors were obtained from a woman aged 30 to 39 in good health.

This rearrangement joins TRBV5-1 to TRBJ2-6; unclear D gene. This CDR3 contains 14 residues. Germline V lookup: CDR1 SGHRS, CDR2 YFSETQ. V was clipped by 1 base and J by 4 bases, with 6 bases between them. CDR3 DNA: TGCGCCAGCAGCTTGTATTCGGGGGCCAACGTCCTGACTTTC. It is translated as CASSLYSGANVLTF.

The V gene is TRBV5-1, the J gene TRBJ2-7; TRBD2 matches 11 bases. This CDR3 is built from 14 residues. The V gene's germline CDR1 is SGHRS and CDR2 YFSETQ. The V and J ends lost 5 bases and 3 bases, in that order; junction bases with no gene match: 4. The CDR3 region has the DNA TGCGCCAGCAGACCCGGGACTAGCGGCTACGAGCAGTACTTC. Residues: CASRPGTSGYEQYF. Supplemented by reference TRBV5-1 and TRBJ2-7, the full variable domain reads KAGVTQTPRYLIKTRGQQVTLSCSPISGHRSVSWYQQTPGQGLQFLFEYFSETQRNKGNFPGRFSGRQFSNSRSEMNVSTLELGDSALYLCASRPGTSGYEQYFGPGTRLTVT.

The chain uses TRBV2 and TRBJ1-2; a possible D gene is TRBD1 (6 bases). V gave up 6 bases and J gave up 6 bases, with 11 bases separating them. The CDR3 is 12 residues long. Germline lookup yields CDR1 SNHLY and CDR2 FYNNEI. The CDR3 loop reads CASRTDSNGYTF. In DNA form, the CDR3 reads TGTGCCAGCAGAACGGACAGTAATGGCTACACCTTC.

V usage is TRBV4-1 and J usage is TRBJ2-5, with unresolved D. The CDR3 loop spans 13 amino acids. V shed 4 bases and J shed 4 bases, with 10 bases lying between them. Germline values: CDR1 MGHRA, CDR2 YSYEKL. CDR3 amino acids: CASSRLGGETQYF. The CDR3 region has the DNA TGCGCCAGCAGCCGTCTGGGCGGAGAGACCCAGTACTTC.

The chain joins TRBV10-1 to TRBJ2-1, with TRBD2 matching 7 bases. Germline trimming cut 2 bases from V and 6 bases from J; bases unmatched to any gene: 10. There are 16 residues in the CDR3. In germline, CDR1 is WNHNN, CDR2 SYGVQD (reference sequence). The CDR3 loop reads CASSEPSGTKPNEQFF. DNA of the CDR3: TGCGCCAGCAGTGAGCCTAGCGGAACGAAACCCAATGAGCAGTTCTTC.

The chain employs TRBV5-6 and TRBJ2-2, with a possible D match to TRBD1 (5 bases). The germline V gene encodes CDR1 SGHDT and CDR2 YYEEEE. Between the trimmed V and J ends, which lost 4 bases and 5 bases, there was a span of 12 bases. This CDR3 has 14 amino acids. The CDR3 coding sequence is TGTGCCAGCAGCGGAATCCAGGGAACCGGGGAGCTGTTTTTT. Its protein product is CASSGIQGTGELFF.

V gene TRBV7-6 combines with J gene TRBJ2-7; D possibly matches TRBD1 or TRBD2 (5 bases each). The CDR3 sequence is 15 residues long. CDR1 is SGHVS and CDR2 is FNYEAQ in the germline V gene. The V end was cut by 0 bases, the J end by 0 bases, with 9 bases between. The CDR3, as DNA: TGTGCCAGCAGCTTAGCGGGACGGAGCTCCTACGAGCAGTACTTC. Translation gives CASSLAGRSSYEQYF.

This clone was detected only once. V gene TRBV9 combines with J gene TRBJ2-6; no definite D call. Per the germline V gene, CDR1 is SGDLS and CDR2 is YYNGEE. Trimming shortened V by 4 bases and J by 2 bases, and 10 bases separated the two germline ends. This CDR3 spans 15 amino acids. CDR3 bases: TGTGCCAGCAGCCCACAGCCCACTGGGGCCAACGTCCTGACTTTC. Its protein product is CASSPQPTGANVLTF. The whole variable domain, remainder taken from reference TRBV9 and TRBJ2-6, is DSGVTQTPKHLITATGQRVTLRCSPRSGDLSVYWYQQSLDQGLQFLIQYYNGEERAKGNILERFSAQQFPDLHSELNLSSLELGDSALYFCASSPQPTGANVLTFGAGSRLTVL.